This T cell receptor beta chain derives from a study of response to subunit inactivated influenza vaccine. Study-wide findings and caveats: Authors suggested few new T cells are recruited by each seasonal influenza vaccination.

The CDR3 loop spans 15 amino acids. The ends lost 1 base at V and 9 bases at J; junction bases unmatched: 6. The germline V gene encodes CDR1 MDHEN and CDR2 SYDVKM. TCRdb redid the calling of the RT-PCR reads with MiXCR, one entry per CDR3 protein. The sample lists more than 450,000 distinct CDR3 sequences; about 11% were seen once. Notes on this clonotype: Its antigen is undetermined.

The sample also formed part of further work on T cells expressing NK-cell markers. That study adds: 5'RACE template switching with UMIs produced the TCR beta cDNA. The TCR beta repertoires were obtained from sorted CD3+CD56+NKG2C+, CD3+CD56+NKG2C- and CD3+CD56-NKG2C+ T cells. CD8+ T cells in 5 or 6 donors included dominant NKG2C+ clonotypes at about 1.0-8%. Specificity for HCMV among expanded NKG2C+ T cell clones was not established.

This sequence joins TRBV28 and TRBJ1-6; the match to TRBD1 covers 7 bases. The source material was PBMCs from blood, sampled on the day of vaccination. The TCR was taken from a man aged 45-60 years who received an inactivated influenza vaccine. DNA for the CDR3: TGTGCCAGCAGTTTATCAAAGGGGGCTGGTTCACCCCTCCACTTT. Translation gives CASSLSKGAGSPLHF.